This T cell receptor beta chain was retrieved from a study of CXCR3-negative and CXCR3-positive naive CD8 T cells. Comments on this clonotype: The antigen remains undetermined.

Germline V gene data show CDR1 as SGHTA and CDR2 as FQGTGA. This CDR3 has 16 amino acids. Study results and limitations: When CXCR3-positive naive cells were set against CXCR3-negative naive cells, the former had more hydrophobic TRB CDR3s. CXCR3 levels fell partly with cryopreservation; most assays relied on fresh PBMCs.

Via 5' RACE with UMI labels, TRB cDNA libraries were prepared. With the 5' RACE reads reprocessed, TCRdb shows one record per CDR3 protein and no DNA. There are some 140,000 distinct CDR3 sequences in the sample, with about 0.44% held by the top ten. Sequencing was performed on naive CXCR3+ CD8+ T cells from blood. Subset defined: CD45RO-CCR7+CD27+CD95- naive CD8+ T cells expressing CXCR3 (TNR3+). The V and J genes are TRBV7-3 and TRBJ2-3; TCRdb proposes TRBD1, but this gene call is untestable without DNA. The clonotype was recovered from a human donor in good health. Some clones in this sample may be carry-over from other donors' samples. This CDR3 reads CASSLTGGTPADTQYF.